The clone carrying this TCR beta chain was seen only a few times. Its antigen is still unknown. This entry is derived from a study of identical twins. General study results and limits: Reduced insertions were recorded for abundant cord blood beta clonotypes, with no such pattern in memory repertoires. Modelling approaches yielded underestimates of out-of-frame TCR alpha sharing between monozygotic twins.

V lost 1 base and J 4 bases, leaving 14 bases between the germline ends. The CDR3 extends over 15 amino acids. From germline, CDR1 is SGHRS and CDR2 YFSETQ. Healthy Caucasians made up all donors. TCRdb analysed the 5' RACE reads with MiXCR anew, one entry per CDR3 protein. The data hold 510,000 or so distinct CDR3 sequences, with about 16% observed a single time. These data were also reused for a study on yellow fever vaccine responses in identical twins. That publication notes: Twins reportedly showed a vaccine T cell response that seemed partly convergent and partly personalized.

Sequencing input: CD4+ T cells sorted from blood. This clonotype was obtained from a woman in her late teens or twenties in good health. The V and J genes are TRBV5-1 and TRBJ1-1; D is undetermined. DNA for the CDR3: TGCGCCAGCAGCTTGAAGTATCGACAAAGCACTGAAGCTTTCTTT. It translates to CASSLKYRQSTEAFF. Full variable domain (missing parts from reference TRBV5-1 and TRBJ1-1): KAGVTQTPRYLIKTRGQQVTLSCSPISGHRSVSWYQQTPGQGLQFLFEYFSETQRNKGNFPGRFSGRQFSNSRSEMNVSTLELGDSALYLCASSLKYRQSTEAFFGQGTRLTVV.